The sequence of this T cell receptor beta chain was determined in a study of shared clonotypes between healthy human individuals. Study overall: Samples came from a couple of female and a few male donors aged 18 to 49.

This CDR3 spans 17 amino acids. The V end was cut by 0 bases, the J end by 8 bases, with 19 bases between. From germline, CDR1 is MGHRA and CDR2 YSYEKL. This clone was seen only a few times. Genomic DNA from each subset was divided evenly over several immunoSEQ plates. Scientists sequenced DNA from unsorted PBMC on ten immunoSEQ deep assay plates. Profiled with immunoSEQ multiplex PCR; TCRdb holds only in-frame clones, not every one. The sample lists roughly 500,000 clones; 78% were seen once. HIV-negative, healthy adults without recent acute infections or vaccinations were the donors. V gene TRBV4-1 combines with J gene TRBJ1-4, with D maybe TRBD1 (5 bases). This clonotype was obtained from a woman aged 40 to 55 in good health. Some clones in this sample may be carry-over from other donors' samples. Sequencing used PBMCs. The CDR3 spells CASSQDRRREKFEKLFF. CDR3 in DNA: TGCGCCAGCAGCCAAGATCGGCGCAGGGAGAAATTCGAAAAACTGTTTTTT.